This TCR beta chain was obtained from a study of T-cell memory formation after mild COVID-19. Study-wide findings and caveats: CD4+ contracting clones lay mainly in CM and EM, CD8+ ones in EMRA.

Comments on this clonotype: Its antigen is unidentified.

TCRdb re-analysed the 5' RACE reads in MiXCR, keeping a single row per CDR3 protein. The sample yields 550,000 to 700,000 distinct CDR3 sequences, around 17% seen once. The sequence was collected from an adult woman who had mild COVID-19 (a few samples of this study predate the infection). Cell type and time point are not known. The sample taken for sequencing was PBMCs or a T cell subset sorted from them (not recorded which).

As DNA, the CDR3 is TGTGCCTGGAGTGCTCCATTGAGGGACAATGAGCAGTTCTTC. Translated: CAWSAPLRDNEQFF. The chain uses TRBV30 and TRBJ2-1; D perhaps matches TRBD2 (5 bases). CDR1 and CDR2 from the germline V gene are GTSNPN and SVGIG (reference sequence). There are 14 residues in the CDR3. Trimming left V 1 base short and J 5 bases short, with 12 bases between. The full variable domain, in which reference TRBV30 and TRBJ2-1 provide the parts outside the CDR3, is SQTIHQWPATLVQPVGSPLSLECTVEGTSNPNLYWYRQAAGRGLQLLFYSVGIGQISSEVPQNLSASRPQDRQFILSSKKLLLSDSGFYLCAWSAPLRDNEQFFGPGTRLTVL.